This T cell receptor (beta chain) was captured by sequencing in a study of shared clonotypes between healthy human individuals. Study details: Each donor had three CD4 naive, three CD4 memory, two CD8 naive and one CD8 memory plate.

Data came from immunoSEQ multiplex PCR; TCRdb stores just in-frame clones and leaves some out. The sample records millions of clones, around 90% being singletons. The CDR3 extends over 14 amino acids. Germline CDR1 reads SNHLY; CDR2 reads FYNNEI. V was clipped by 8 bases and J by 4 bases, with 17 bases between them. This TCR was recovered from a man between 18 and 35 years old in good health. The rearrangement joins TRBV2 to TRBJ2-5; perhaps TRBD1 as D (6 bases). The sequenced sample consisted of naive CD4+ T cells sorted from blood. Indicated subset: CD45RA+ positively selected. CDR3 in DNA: TGTGCCAGCTCTCCGAGGCTAGGGGGAGAGACCCAGTACTTC. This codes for CASSPRLGGETQYF.